This TCR beta chain is from a study of T-cell reconstitution after alpha-beta-depleted transplantation in children. TCRbeta library preparation incorporated unique molecular identifiers. TCRdb recomputed calls from the PCR reads with MiXCR, one row per CDR3 protein. The top ten hold 36% of the sample, which has roughly 570,000 distinct CDR3 sequences, over 20% seen once. Remarks on this clonotype: Its antigen is as yet unknown.

Per the germline V gene, CDR1 is SQVTM and CDR2 is ANQGSEA. This CDR3 has 15 residues. V was cut by 4 bases and J by 0 bases, with 13 bases left in between. Broader study findings: In some patients, recipient T cells and intrathymic progenitors surviving conditioning explained high day-60 diversity. The study reportedly traced alpha-beta T cells about two months after transplant to several hundred expanded graft clones. T-cell numbers and diversity one year post-transplant derived largely from freshly generated T cells.

The clonotype comes from a boy under two years old with Wiskott-Aldrich syndrome, due to receive a stem cell transplant. Sequencing used PBMCs, obtained before TCRalphabeta/CD19-depleted stem cell transplant. J is TRBJ2-1 and V is TRBV29-1; the D gene is possibly TRBD2 (5 bases). CDR3 coding DNA: TGCAGCGTTGGGGCTGGACGGGACTCCTACAATGAGCAGTTCTTC. Translation gives CSVGAGRDSYNEQFF.